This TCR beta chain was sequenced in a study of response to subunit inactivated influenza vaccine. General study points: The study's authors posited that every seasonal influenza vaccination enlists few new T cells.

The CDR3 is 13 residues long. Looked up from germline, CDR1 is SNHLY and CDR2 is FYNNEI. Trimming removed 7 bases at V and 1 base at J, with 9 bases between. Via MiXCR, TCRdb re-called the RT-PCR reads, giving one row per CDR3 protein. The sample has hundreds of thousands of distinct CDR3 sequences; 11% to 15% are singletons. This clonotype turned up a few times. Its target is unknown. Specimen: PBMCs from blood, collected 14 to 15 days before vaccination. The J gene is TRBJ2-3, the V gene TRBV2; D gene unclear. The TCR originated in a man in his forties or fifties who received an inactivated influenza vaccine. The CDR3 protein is CASKAGGTDTQYF. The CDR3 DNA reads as TGTGCCAGCAAGGCAGGCGGCACAGATACGCAGTATTTT.